This T cell receptor beta chain was identified in a study of identical twins. Study-level points and caveats: Within beta out-of-frame sequences, the excess sharing observed between twins was weaker. There was more out-of-frame TCR alpha sharing in monozygotic twins than models estimated. Conclusions leaned on cross-sectional statistical analysis and did not track the same donors over time.

This clonotype has a handful of counts. Its antigen is not known. A universal primer site was created by template switching, with the cDNA bearing unique molecular identifiers. TCRdb recomputed calls from the 5' RACE reads with MiXCR, one row per CDR3 protein. The sample includes about 390,000 distinct CDR3 sequences, 9% to 10% seen only once; the top ten take 8% to 10%. Source material: naive T cells sorted from blood. The sequence was collected from a woman between 50 and 59 years old in good health.

The CDR3 coding sequence is TGCAGTGCTAGAGAAGGAGGGAATCCCACCTACGAGCAGTACTTC. It encodes CSAREGGNPTYEQYF. The chain uses TRBV20-1 and TRBJ2-7; D might be TRBD2 (6 bases). The CDR3 length is 15 residues. V was shortened by 0 bases and J by 2 bases, with 14 bases between the two germline ends. Per germline, CDR1 DFQATT and CDR2 SNEGSKA (reference sequence).